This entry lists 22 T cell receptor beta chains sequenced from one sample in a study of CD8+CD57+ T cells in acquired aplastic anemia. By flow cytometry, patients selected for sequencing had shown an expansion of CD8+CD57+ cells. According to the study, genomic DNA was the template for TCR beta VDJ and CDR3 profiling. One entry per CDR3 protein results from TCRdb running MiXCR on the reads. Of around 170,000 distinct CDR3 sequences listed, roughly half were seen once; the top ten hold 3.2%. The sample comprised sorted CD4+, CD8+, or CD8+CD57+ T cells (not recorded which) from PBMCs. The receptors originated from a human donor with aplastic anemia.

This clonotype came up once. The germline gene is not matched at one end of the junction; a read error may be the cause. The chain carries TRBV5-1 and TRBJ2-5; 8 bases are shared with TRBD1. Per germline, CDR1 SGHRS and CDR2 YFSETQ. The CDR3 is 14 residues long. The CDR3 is CASSLRTGQGTQYF. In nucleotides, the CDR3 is TGCGCCAGCAGCTTGAGGACAGGGCAAGGGACCCAGTACTTC.

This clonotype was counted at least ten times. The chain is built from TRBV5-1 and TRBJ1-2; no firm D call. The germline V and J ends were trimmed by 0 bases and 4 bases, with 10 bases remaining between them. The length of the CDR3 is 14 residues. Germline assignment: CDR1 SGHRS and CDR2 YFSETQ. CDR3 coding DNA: TGCGCCAGCAGCTTGGAAAGGTCGGCCTATGGCTACACCTTC. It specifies CASSLERSAYGYTF.

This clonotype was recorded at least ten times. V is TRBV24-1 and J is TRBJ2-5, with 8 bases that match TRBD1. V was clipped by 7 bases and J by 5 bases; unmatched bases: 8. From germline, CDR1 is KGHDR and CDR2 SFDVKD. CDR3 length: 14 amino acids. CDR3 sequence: CATSVGQARETQYF. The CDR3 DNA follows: TGTGCCACCAGCGTGGGACAGGCCCGCGAGACCCAGTACTTC.

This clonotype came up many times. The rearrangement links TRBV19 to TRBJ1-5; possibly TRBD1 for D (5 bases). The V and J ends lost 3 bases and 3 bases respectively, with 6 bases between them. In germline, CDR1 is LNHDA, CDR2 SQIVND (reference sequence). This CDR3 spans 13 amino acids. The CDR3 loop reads CASSMTVNQPQHF. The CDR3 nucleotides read TGTGCCAGTAGTATGACAGTCAATCAGCCCCAGCATTTT.

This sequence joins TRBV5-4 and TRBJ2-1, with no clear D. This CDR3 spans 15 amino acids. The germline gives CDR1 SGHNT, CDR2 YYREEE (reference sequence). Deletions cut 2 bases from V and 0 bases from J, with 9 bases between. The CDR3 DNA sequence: TGTGCCAGCAGCTTCGGACCGAGCTCCTACAATGAGCAGTTCTTC. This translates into CASSFGPSSYNEQFF.

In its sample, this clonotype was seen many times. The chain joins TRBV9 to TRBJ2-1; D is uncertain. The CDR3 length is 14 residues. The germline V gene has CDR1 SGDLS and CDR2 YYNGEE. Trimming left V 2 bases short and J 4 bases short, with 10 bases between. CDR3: CASSVGPLYNEQFF. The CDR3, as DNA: TGTGCCAGCAGCGTCGGCCCCCTGTACAATGAGCAGTTCTTC.

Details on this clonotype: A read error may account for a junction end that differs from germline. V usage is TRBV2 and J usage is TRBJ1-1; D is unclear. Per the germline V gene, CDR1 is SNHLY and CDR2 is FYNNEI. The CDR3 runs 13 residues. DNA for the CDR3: TGTGCCAGCAGCGAAGCTGGGAACACTGAAGCTTCCTTT. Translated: CASSEAGNTEASF.

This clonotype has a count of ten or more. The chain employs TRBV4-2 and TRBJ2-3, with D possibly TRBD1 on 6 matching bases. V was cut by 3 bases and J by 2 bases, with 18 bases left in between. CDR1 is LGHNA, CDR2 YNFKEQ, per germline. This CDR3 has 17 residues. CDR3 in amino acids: CASSQPQQGDFTDTQYF. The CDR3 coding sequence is TGTGCCAGCAGCCAGCCTCAACAGGGAGATTTCACAGATACGCAGTATTTT.

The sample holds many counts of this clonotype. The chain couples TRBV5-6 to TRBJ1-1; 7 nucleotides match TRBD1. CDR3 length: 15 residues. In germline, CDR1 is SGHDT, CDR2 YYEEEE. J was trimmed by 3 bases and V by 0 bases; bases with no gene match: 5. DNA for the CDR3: TGTGCCAGCAGCTTGGTAGGTCAGGGGGACACTGAAGCTTTCTTT. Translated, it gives CASSLVGQGDTEAFF.

CDR3 DNA: TGCGCCAGCAGTGAGGCTAGCGCAGAGACCCAGTACTTC. Residues: CASSEASAETQYF. The chain has TRBV10-2 and TRBJ2-5; tentatively, D is TRBD2 (6 bases). CDR3 length equals 13 residues. CDR1 is WSHSY, CDR2 SAAADI, per germline. Trimming cost V 2 bases and J 4 bases, with 8 bases left between them.

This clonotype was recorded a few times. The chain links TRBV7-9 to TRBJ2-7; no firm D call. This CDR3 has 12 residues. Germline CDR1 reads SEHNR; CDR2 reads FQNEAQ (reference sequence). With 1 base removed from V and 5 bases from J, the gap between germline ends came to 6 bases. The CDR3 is CASSLDYHEQYF. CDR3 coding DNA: TGTGCCAGCAGCTTAGATTACCACGAGCAGTACTTC.

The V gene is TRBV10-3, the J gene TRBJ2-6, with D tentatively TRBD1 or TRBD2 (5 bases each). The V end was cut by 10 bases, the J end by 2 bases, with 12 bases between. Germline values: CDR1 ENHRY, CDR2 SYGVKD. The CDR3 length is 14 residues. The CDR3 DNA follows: TGTGCCAGCTCCGGGGACCCTGGGGCCAACGTCCTGACTTTC. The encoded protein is CASSGDPGANVLTF.

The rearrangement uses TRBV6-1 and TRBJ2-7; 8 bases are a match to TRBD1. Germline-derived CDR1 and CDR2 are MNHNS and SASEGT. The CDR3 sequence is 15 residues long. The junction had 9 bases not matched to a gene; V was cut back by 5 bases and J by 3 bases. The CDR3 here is CASSRGQGKNYEQYV. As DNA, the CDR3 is TGTGCCAGCAGTCGCGGACAGGGTAAGAACTACGAGCAGTACGTC.

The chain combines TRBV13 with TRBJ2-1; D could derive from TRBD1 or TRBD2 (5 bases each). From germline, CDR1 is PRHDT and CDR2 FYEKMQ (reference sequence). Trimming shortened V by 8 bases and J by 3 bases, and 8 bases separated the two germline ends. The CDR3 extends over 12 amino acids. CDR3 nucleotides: TGTGCCAGCTGGGACCTCTACAATGAGCAGTTCTTC. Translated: CASWDLYNEQFF.

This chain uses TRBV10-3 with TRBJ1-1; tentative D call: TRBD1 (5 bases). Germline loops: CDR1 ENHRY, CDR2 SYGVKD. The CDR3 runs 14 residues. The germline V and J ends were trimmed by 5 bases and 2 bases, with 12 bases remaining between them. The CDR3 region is CAISPDGGNTEAFF. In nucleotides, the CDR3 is TGTGCCATCAGTCCTGACGGGGGTAACACTGAAGCTTTCTTT.

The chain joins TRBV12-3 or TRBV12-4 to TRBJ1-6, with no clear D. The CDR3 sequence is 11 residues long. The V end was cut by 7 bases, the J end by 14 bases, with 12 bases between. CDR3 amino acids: CASTSGLSLHF. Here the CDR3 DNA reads TGTGCCAGCACTTCGGGTTTGTCCCTCCACTTT.

The CDR3 loop is CASSMRWDTEAFF. Written as DNA, the CDR3 is TGTGCCAGTAGTATGCGGTGGGACACTGAAGCTTTCTTT. V and J are TRBV19 and TRBJ1-1; no clear D gene. Germline V CDR1 and CDR2: LNHDA, SQIVND (reference sequence). Trimming took off 3 bases at V and 3 bases at J, with 8 bases between the two ends. The CDR3 sequence is 13 residues long.

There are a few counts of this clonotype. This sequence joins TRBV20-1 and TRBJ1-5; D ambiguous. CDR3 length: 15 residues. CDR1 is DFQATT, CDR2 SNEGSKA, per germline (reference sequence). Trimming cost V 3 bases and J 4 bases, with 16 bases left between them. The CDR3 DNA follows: TGCAGTGCTAGGTCGGGCCCTGGCCCTAATCAGCCCCAGCATTTT. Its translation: CSARSGPGPNQPQHF.

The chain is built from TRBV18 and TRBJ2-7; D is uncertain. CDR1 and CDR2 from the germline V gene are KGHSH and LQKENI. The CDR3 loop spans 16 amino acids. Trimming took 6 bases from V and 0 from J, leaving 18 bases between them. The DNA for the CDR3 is TGTGCCAGCTCGCCAACTATGGGAAAGAGCTCCTACGAGCAGTACTTC. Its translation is CASSPTMGKSSYEQYF.

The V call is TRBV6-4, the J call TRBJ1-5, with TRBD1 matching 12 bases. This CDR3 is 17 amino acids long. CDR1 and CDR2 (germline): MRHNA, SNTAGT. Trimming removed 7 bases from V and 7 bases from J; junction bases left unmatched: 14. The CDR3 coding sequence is TGTGCCAGCACCGACTCCGGGACAGGGGGCATCAAGCAGCCCCAGCATTTT. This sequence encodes CASTDSGTGGIKQPQHF.

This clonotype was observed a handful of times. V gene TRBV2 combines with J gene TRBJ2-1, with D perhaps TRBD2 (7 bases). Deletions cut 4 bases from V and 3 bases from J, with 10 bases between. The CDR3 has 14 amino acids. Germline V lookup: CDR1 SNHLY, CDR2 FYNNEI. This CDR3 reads CASSAGGNYNEQFF. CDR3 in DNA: TGTGCCAGCAGTGCGGGGGGCAACTACAATGAGCAGTTCTTC.

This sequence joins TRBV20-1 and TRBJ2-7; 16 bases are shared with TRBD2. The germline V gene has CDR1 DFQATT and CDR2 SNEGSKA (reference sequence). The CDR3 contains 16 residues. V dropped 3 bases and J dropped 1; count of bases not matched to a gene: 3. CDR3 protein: CSASGTSGGVSYEQYF. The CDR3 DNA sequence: TGCAGTGCTAGTGGGACTAGCGGGGGGGTGTCCTACGAGCAGTACTTC.